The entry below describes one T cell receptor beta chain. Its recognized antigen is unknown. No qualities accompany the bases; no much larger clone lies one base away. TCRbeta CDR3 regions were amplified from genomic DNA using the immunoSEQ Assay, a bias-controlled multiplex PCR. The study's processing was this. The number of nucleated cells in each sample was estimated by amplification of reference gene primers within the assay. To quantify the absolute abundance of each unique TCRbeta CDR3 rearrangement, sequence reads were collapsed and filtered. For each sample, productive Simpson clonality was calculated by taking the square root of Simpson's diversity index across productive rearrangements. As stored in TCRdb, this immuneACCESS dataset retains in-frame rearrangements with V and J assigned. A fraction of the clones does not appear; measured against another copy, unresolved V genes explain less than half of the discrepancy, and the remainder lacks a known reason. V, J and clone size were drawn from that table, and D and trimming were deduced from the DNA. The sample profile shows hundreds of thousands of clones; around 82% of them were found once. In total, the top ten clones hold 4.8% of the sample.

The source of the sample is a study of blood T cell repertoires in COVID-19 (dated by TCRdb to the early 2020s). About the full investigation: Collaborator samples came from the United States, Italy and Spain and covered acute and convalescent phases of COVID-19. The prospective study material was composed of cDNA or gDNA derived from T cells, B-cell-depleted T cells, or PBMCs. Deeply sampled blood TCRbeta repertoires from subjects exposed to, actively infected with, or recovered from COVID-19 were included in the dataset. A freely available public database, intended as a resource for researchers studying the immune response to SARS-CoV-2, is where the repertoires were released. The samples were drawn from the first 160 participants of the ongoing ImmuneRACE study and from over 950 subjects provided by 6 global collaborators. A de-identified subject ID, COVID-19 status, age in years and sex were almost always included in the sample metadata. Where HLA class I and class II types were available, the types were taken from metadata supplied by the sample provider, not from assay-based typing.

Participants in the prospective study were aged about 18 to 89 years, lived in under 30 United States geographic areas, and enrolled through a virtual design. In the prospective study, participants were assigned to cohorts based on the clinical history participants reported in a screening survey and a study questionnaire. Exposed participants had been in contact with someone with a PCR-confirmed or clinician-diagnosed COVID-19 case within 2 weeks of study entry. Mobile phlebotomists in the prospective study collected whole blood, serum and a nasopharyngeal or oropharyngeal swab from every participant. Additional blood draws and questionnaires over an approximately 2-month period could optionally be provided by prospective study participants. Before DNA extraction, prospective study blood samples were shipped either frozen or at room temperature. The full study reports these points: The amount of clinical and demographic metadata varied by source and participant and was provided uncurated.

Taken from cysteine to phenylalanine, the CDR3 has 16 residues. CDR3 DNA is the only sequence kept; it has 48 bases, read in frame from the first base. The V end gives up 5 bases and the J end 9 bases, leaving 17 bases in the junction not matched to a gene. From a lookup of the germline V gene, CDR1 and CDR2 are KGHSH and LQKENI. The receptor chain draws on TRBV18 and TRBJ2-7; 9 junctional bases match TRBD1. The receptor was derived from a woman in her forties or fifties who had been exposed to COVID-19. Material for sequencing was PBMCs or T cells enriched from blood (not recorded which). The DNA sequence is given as TGTGCCAGCTCAGGTTCCTCGGGACAGGGTATGATGGGGCAGTACTTC. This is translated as CASSGSSGQGMMGQYF.